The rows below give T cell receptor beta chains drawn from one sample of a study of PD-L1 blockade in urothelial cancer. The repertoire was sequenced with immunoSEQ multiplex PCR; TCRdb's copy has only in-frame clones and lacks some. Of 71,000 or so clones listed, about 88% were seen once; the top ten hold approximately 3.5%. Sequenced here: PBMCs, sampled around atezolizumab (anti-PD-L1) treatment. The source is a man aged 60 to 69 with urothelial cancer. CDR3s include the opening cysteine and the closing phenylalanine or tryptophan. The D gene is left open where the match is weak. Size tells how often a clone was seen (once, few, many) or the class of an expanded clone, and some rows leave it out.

CATSLLLNTEAFF	TGTGCCACCTCTCTCCTCCTGAACACTGAAGCTTTCTTT	TRBV14	TRBJ1-1	.	.
CASGPQGGQETQYF	TGTGCCAGCGGCCCCCAGGGAGGCCAAGAGACCCAGTACTTC	TRBV5-8	TRBJ2-5	.	.
CASSYPGQSNYGYTF	TGTGCCAGCAGTTACCCCGGACAGTCTAACTATGGCTACACCTTC	TRBV6-6	TRBJ1-2	.	.
CASSMPGDQPQHF	TGTGCCAGTAGTATGCCTGGAGATCAGCCCCAGCATTTT	TRBV19	TRBJ1-5	.	.
CASSLASQGRNTGELFF	TGTGCCAGCAGCTTAGCGTCACAGGGGAGGAACACCGGGGAGCTGTTTTTT	TRBV11-2	TRBJ2-2	TRBD1	.
CASSASRTGEKLFF	TGTGCCAGCAGTGCTTCAAGGACTGGGGAAAAACTGTTTTTT	TRBV6-1	TRBJ1-4	.	.
CASSYSTRTGGSEQYF	TGTGCCAGCAGTTACTCGACGCGGACAGGGGGATCCGAACAGTACTTC	TRBV6-5	TRBJ2-5	TRBD1	once
CASTEKVLAGANEQFF	TGTGCCAGCACCGAAAAGGTGCTAGCGGGGGCAAATGAGCAGTTCTTC	TRBV7-8	TRBJ2-1	TRBD2	.
CASSIEGGQGIISHEQYF	TGTGCCAGTAGTATAGAAGGCGGACAGGGCATTATTTCCCACGAGCAGTACTTC	TRBV19	TRBJ2-7	TRBD1	.
CASLLANSPLHF	TGTGCCAGCCTCCTGGCAAATTCACCCCTCCACTTT	TRBV6-1	TRBJ1-6	.	.
CASSIAPSTSGATQYF	TGTGCCAGTAGTATAGCCCCCTCCACTAGCGGAGCTACGCAGTATTTT	TRBV19	TRBJ2-3	TRBD2	.
CASSEAITGKETQYF	TGTGCCAGCAGTGAAGCGATAACAGGGAAAGAGACCCAGTACTTC	TRBV2	TRBJ2-5	.	.
CASSPRTGNYGYTF	TGTGCCAGCAGCCCACGGACAGGGAACTATGGCTACACCTTC	TRBV9	TRBJ1-2	TRBD1	.
CASSLAGSYEQYF	TGCGCCAGCAGCTTGGCCGGCTCCTACGAGCAGTACTTC	TRBV5-1	TRBJ2-7	.	.
CASTPPSIEQFF	TGTGCCAGCACCCCTCCTAGCATTGAGCAGTTCTTC	TRBV5-8	TRBJ2-1	.	.
CATSREDTRGNEQFF	TGTGCCACCAGCAGAGAGGACACAAGGGGTAATGAGCAGTTCTTC	TRBV15	TRBJ2-1	.	once
CASSLSGSGANVLTF	TGTGCCAGCAGCTTATCAGGCTCTGGGGCCAACGTCCTGACTTTC	TRBV11-2	TRBJ2-6	.	.
CASSRTSGDSYEQYF	TGCGCCAGCAGCCGGACTAGCGGGGACTCCTACGAGCAGTACTTC	TRBV4-1	TRBJ2-7	TRBD2	.
CASSPIQANEQFF	TGTGCCAGCTCACCAATACAGGCCAATGAGCAGTTCTTC	TRBV18	TRBJ2-1	.	.
CASSMTVNEKLFF	TGTGCCAGCAGTATGACAGTCAATGAAAAACTGTTTTTT	TRBV6-5	TRBJ1-4	.	.
CASMQGQAKNIQYF	TGTGCCAGCATGCAGGGACAGGCCAAAAACATTCAGTACTTC	TRBV2	TRBJ2-4	TRBD1	.
CASSLSDRGYSNQPQHF	TGCGCCAGCAGCCTGTCGGACAGGGGTTATAGCAATCAGCCCCAGCATTTT	TRBV4-1	TRBJ1-5	TRBD1	.
CASSTQGYGYTF	TGTGCCAGCTCAACACAGGGGTATGGCTACACCTTC	TRBV18	TRBJ1-2	TRBD1	.
CASNSPLRRGGSGAGELFF	TGTGCCAGCAACTCCCCCCTTCGGCGGGGTGGGAGTGGAGCCGGGGAGCTGTTTTTT	TRBV28	TRBJ2-2	.	.
CASSRGPTGRAGPQHF	TGTGCCAGCAGCCGCGGACCAACAGGGAGAGCTGGGCCCCAGCATTTT	TRBV7-2	TRBJ1-5	.	.
CASSPSAISSYEQYF	TGTGCCAGCAGCCCGAGCGCGATTAGCTCCTACGAGCAGTACTTC	TRBV7-9	TRBJ2-7	.	.
CAITDSVILAGGRNEQFF	TGTGCCATCACCGATTCGGTAATCCTAGCGGGGGGGAGGAATGAGCAGTTCTTC	TRBV10-3	TRBJ2-1	TRBD2	.
CASSPLGGDSEQYF	TGTGCCAGCTCACCATTGGGCGGGGACAGCGAGCAGTACTTC	TRBV18	TRBJ2-7	.	.
CATHSHPDSPLHF	TGTGCCACCCATTCTCATCCAGATTCACCCCTCCACTTT	TRBV6-5	TRBJ1-6	.	.
CASSPLLYQETQYF	TGTGCCAGCTCACCTCTCCTGTACCAAGAGACCCAGTACTTC	TRBV18	TRBJ2-5	.	.